Listed here are 5 T cell receptor beta chains from one sample, sequenced in a study of cytomegalovirus exposure and HLA in healthy donors. Repertoires were generated with immunoSEQ multiplex PCR, while TCRdb's copy carries only in-frame clones and drops some. The sample includes about 200,000 clones, about 79% of them seen just once. The specimen sequenced was PBMCs. The receptors were sampled from a woman between 25 and 40 years old in good health and CMV-seropositive.

The rearrangement uses TRBV19 and TRBJ1-3; D remains unclear. Germline CDR1 reads LNHDA; CDR2 reads SQIVND (reference sequence). The V and J ends lost 7 bases and 7 bases respectively, with 17 bases between them. The CDR3 spans 14 residues. CDR3 residues: CASTPLLAANTIYF. CDR3 bases: TGTGCCAGTACCCCGCTCCTCGCGGCGAACACCATATATTTT.

This clone was observed a few times. The CDR3 protein is CASSSGTYEQYF. CDR3 sequence (DNA): TGCGCCAGCAGCTCGGGGACCTACGAGCAGTACTTC. J is TRBJ2-7 and V is TRBV5-1, with D perhaps matching TRBD2 (5 bases). There are 12 residues in the CDR3. Germline assignment: CDR1 SGHRS and CDR2 YFSETQ. V lost 3 bases and J lost 2, with 6 bases in between.

This chain uses TRBV28 with TRBJ1-2; 8 bases line up with TRBD1. After removal of 7 bases from V and 5 bases from J, the junction contained 9 bases not matched to a gene. The CDR3 is 14 residues long. CDR1 and CDR2 (germline): MDHEN, SYDVKM. The CDR3 loop is CASTLRTGMYGYTF. The CDR3 bases are TGTGCCAGCACCCTCAGGACAGGGATGTATGGCTACACCTTC.

This clone was picked up a small number of times. The chain joins TRBV10-3 to TRBJ1-2; 7 positions agree with TRBD1. Germline values: CDR1 ENHRY, CDR2 SYGVKD. This CDR3 region has 13 residues. The trim removed 0 bases at V and 6 bases at J, leaving 1 base unmatched. The CDR3 DNA is TGTGCCATCAGTGAGTCAGGGGGCGATGGCTACACCTTC. This encodes CAISESGGDGYTF.

This chain uses TRBV7-9 with TRBJ2-1; TRBD1 is a possible D gene (6 bases). CDR1 and CDR2 from the germline V gene are SEHNR and FQNEAQ (reference sequence). The CDR3 loop spans 16 amino acids. The V end lost 4 bases, the J end lost 3 bases, and 16 bases lay between the germline ends. CDR3 amino acids: CASSYVGGRHYNEQFF. Here the CDR3 DNA reads TGTGCCAGCAGCTACGTTGGGGGCCGACACTACAATGAGCAGTTCTTC.